These 6 T cell receptor beta chains originate from one sample sequenced in a study of identical twins. TCRdb processed the 5' RACE reads anew with MiXCR; each CDR3 protein has one entry. The sample has more than 650,000 distinct CDR3 sequences; around 5.7% are singletons. The specimen sequenced was naive T cells sorted from blood. The receptor set was obtained from a man younger than 35 in good health.

This clonotype was counted many times. J is TRBJ2-5 and V is TRBV5-5; TRBD1 aligns across 7 bases. The CDR3 is 16 residues long. Germline V lookup: CDR1 SGHKS, CDR2 YYEKEE (reference sequence). Trimming took 2 bases from V and 0 from J; bases not matched to a gene: 7. Here the CDR3 reads CASSFTGTANQETQYF. CDR3 nucleotides: TGTGCCAGCAGCTTTACCGGGACAGCAAACCAAGAGACCCAGTACTTC. Full variable domain (outside the CDR3, taken from reference TRBV5-5 and TRBJ2-5): DAGVTQSPTHLIKTRGQQVTLRCSPISGHKSVSWYQQVLGQGPQFIFQYYEKEERGRGNFPDRFSARQFPNYSSELNVNALLLGDSALYLCASSFTGTANQETQYFGPGTRLLVL.

This clonotype was seen repeatedly, ten times or more. V usage is TRBV29-1 and J usage is TRBJ2-1; 8 positions match TRBD2. The J segment lost 4 bases and the V segment lost 4 bases, leaving 3 bases of the junction unmatched. Germline CDR1 is SQVTM and CDR2 is ANQGSEA. The CDR3 consists of 13 residues. DNA for the CDR3: TGCAGCGTTGTACTAGCGGCTTACAATGAGCAGTTCTTC. Amino acids: CSVVLAAYNEQFF.

This clonotype was detected ten times or more. The rearrangement uses TRBV29-1 and TRBJ2-1; 9 bases match TRBD2. Trimming at V came to 0 bases and at J to 3 bases, leaving 6 bases not matched to a gene. CDR1 and CDR2 (germline): SQVTM, ANQGSEA. This CDR3 region has 16 residues. CDR3: CSVEDPSGAFYNEQFF. CDR3 in DNA: TGCAGCGTTGAAGATCCTAGCGGGGCTTTCTACAATGAGCAGTTCTTC.

The chain combines TRBV5-1 with TRBJ2-3; 7 nucleotides match TRBD2. Trimming took 4 bases from V and 1 from J; bases not matched to a gene: 6. The CDR3 loop spans 15 amino acids. In germline, CDR1 is SGHRS, CDR2 YFSETQ. Here the CDR3 reads CASSPGGSGTDTQYF. CDR3 bases: TGCGCCAGCAGCCCCGGCGGGAGCGGCACAGATACGCAGTATTTT.

This clonotype was counted at least ten times. The V and J genes are TRBV27 and TRBJ2-5; 11 bases agree with TRBD2. This CDR3 contains 17 residues. V lost 6 bases to trimming and J lost 2 bases; unmatched junction nucleotides: 11. CDR1 is MNHEY, CDR2 SMNVEV, per germline (reference sequence). CDR3 sequence reads: CASSRKRTSGLQETQYF. The CDR3 coding sequence is TGTGCCAGCAGCCGGAAAAGGACTAGCGGGCTACAAGAGACCCAGTACTTC.

This rearrangement joins TRBV20-1 to TRBJ1-5; D call uncertain. The CDR3 totals 16 residues. Germline-derived CDR1 and CDR2 are DFQATT and SNEGSKA (reference sequence). Trimming stripped 3 bases from V and 4 bases from J, with 19 bases between. The CDR3 coding sequence is TGCAGTGCTAGGGTCGGACCAAACCCAAATAATCAGCCCCAGCATTTT. Translated, it gives CSARVGPNPNNQPQHF.